This is a list of T cell receptor beta chains from one sample in a study of blood T cells in healthy people across ages. TCRdb recomputed calls from the 5' RACE reads with MiXCR, one row per CDR3 protein. The data show 870,000 or so distinct CDR3 sequences, under 35% seen once. Source material: blood. All receptors come from a woman aged 80 or older in good health. Each CDR3 is given without its conserved first and last residue. D genes are given only for firm matches. A clone size is listed for some rows: how often the clone was seen (once, few, many), or a class if it is expanded.

CDR3aa,v_gene,j_gene,len,d_gene,abundance
ASSEDRVVETQY,TRBV6-1,TRBJ2-5,12,NA,many
ASSQRSASGGAFHNEQY,TRBV7-2,TRBJ2-5,17,TRBD2,NA
ATSDLSGTSTDTQY,TRBV24-1,TRBJ2-3,14,NA,NA
SARLPVPGELF,TRBV20-1,TRBJ2-2,11,NA,NA
ASSLLGQTQY,TRBV27,NA,10,NA,NA
ASKDYTEAF,TRBV2,TRBJ1-1,9,NA,NA
ASRTGTGTVTIYGYT,TRBV6-5,TRBJ1-2,15,TRBD1,many
SGGSGRMGDTQY,TRBV20-1,TRBJ2-3,12,TRBD2,NA
ASSPQLAGRRTQY,TRBV6-6,TRBJ2-5,13,TRBD2,NA
ASSADLRHEQF,TRBV3-1,TRBJ2-1,11,NA,many
ASSQRGGLRVGELF,TRBV4-1,TRBJ2-2,14,TRBD2,NA
SARDLKTSGANTGELF,TRBV20-1,TRBJ2-2,16,TRBD2,NA
ASSSRGNTGNTGELF,TRBV9,TRBJ2-2,15,NA,NA
ASSLVGQGRRGETQY,TRBV5-8,TRBJ2-5,15,TRBD1,few
ATGARAGVTEAF,TRBV15,TRBJ1-1,12,NA,few
ASSRDSADTQY,TRBV6-5,TRBJ2-3,11,NA,many
SARRTGSEKLF,TRBV20-1,TRBJ1-4,11,NA,many
ASSLVLGDYGYT,TRBV12-3/TRBV12-4,TRBJ1-2,12,NA,NA
ASRSLSSGNTIY,TRBV27,TRBJ1-3,12,NA,NA
ASSSHRVEDYGYT,TRBV7-4,TRBJ1-2,13,NA,NA
ASSLLTGTTHNEQF,TRBV5-6,TRBJ2-1,14,TRBD2,many
ASSLGGNNSPLH,TRBV5-1,TRBJ1-6,12,NA,many
SACPTGNQPQH,TRBV20-1,TRBJ1-5,11,TRBD1,many
ASSLGTVDGYT,TRBV5-1,TRBJ1-2,11,TRBD1,many
ATSGGGGTYNEQF,TRBV15,TRBJ2-1,13,TRBD2,many
AGSLTVTNEKLF,TRBV5-6,TRBJ1-4,12,NA,NA
ASSFARGLYNEQF,TRBV28,TRBJ2-1,13,TRBD2,many
ASSLRGGTESDGYT,TRBV4-2,TRBJ1-2,14,NA,NA
ASSLGVAGTGELF,TRBV7-2,TRBJ2-2,13,TRBD2,NA
AWSDRLYEQY,TRBV30,TRBJ2-7,10,NA,NA
ASSYPGAAGNTVY,TRBV6-6,TRBJ1-3,13,NA,NA
ASSYSFGRNEQF,TRBV9,TRBJ2-1,12,NA,many
ATSRAPAGRETQY,TRBV15,TRBJ2-5,13,NA,many
ASSVEGLANEQF,TRBV9,TRBJ2-1,12,TRBD2,many
ASSQDSPASNEQY,TRBV4-3,NA,13,NA,NA
ASSYRQPGSGTEAF,TRBV5-1,TRBJ1-1,14,NA,many
SARGGPTDTQY,TRBV20-1,TRBJ2-3,11,NA,many
SVADPRGYGYT,TRBV29-1,TRBJ1-2,11,NA,many
ASSYPSGGGASEQF,TRBV6-6,TRBJ2-1,14,TRBD2,many
ASSKDRGDQPQH,TRBV3-1,TRBJ1-5,12,TRBD1,few
ASSYNPGYQETQY,TRBV6-2/TRBV6-3,TRBJ2-5,13,NA,few
ASRAPLAGGSYNEQF,TRBV6-2/TRBV6-3,TRBJ2-1,15,TRBD2,many
ASSLDPAQLNTGELF,TRBV7-9,TRBJ2-2,15,NA,NA
SAGDRARGGELF,TRBV20-1,TRBJ2-2,12,NA,few
SVWDSDYGYT,TRBV20-1,TRBJ1-2,10,TRBD1,many
ASSPRLAGYNEQF,TRBV7-2,TRBJ2-1,13,TRBD2,many
ASSSVGTASGYT,TRBV7-9,TRBJ1-2,12,TRBD1,many
ASRAIAGQGPDTQY,TRBV6-1,TRBJ2-3,14,TRBD1,NA
ASSLRTNNEQF,TRBV5-1,TRBJ2-1,11,NA,many
ASSSSGTGTPYGYT,TRBV5-8,TRBJ1-2,14,TRBD1,NA
ASSVSSGAVGTQY,TRBV7-2,TRBJ2-5,13,TRBD2,many
ASSLWAGANVLT,TRBV12-3/TRBV12-4,TRBJ2-6,12,NA,many
ATIEMGHRETQY,TRBV6-2/TRBV6-3,TRBJ2-5,12,NA,many
SGGRGTNTEAF,TRBV29-1,TRBJ1-1,11,NA,few
ASSFSQGASPNQPQH,TRBV7-2,TRBJ1-5,15,TRBD1,many
ASSYEVYQPQH,TRBV6-2/TRBV6-3,TRBJ1-5,11,NA,NA
ASSLGGTRYYGYT,TRBV12-3/TRBV12-4,TRBJ1-2,13,NA,many
ASSQQVNSYNEQY,TRBV4-1,TRBJ2-5,13,NA,few
ASSLSQGVGNTQY,TRBV28,TRBJ2-3,13,TRBD1,NA